This is a list of T cell receptor beta chains from one sample in a study of glioma-infiltrating T cells. TCRdb recomputed calls from the multiplex PCR reads with MiXCR, one row per CDR3 protein. The sample records more than 90,000 distinct CDR3 sequences, roughly 40% being singletons. The source material was glioma tissue, nonneoplastic brain tissue, or PBMCs (not recorded which). The receptor set was obtained from a human donor with low-grade glioma or glioblastoma, undergoing nonglioma brain surgery, or in good health (not recorded which). The CDR3 runs from the conserved cysteine through the conserved F or W. The order of the fields is V gene, D gene, J gene, clone size, CDR3 DNA, CDR3 protein. D genes are given only for firm matches. Not all rows give a size; the values are once, few, many and, for expanded clones, a class.

v_call: TRBV19
d_call: TRBD1
j_call: TRBJ1-5
clone_size: .
cdr3_nt: TGTGCCAGTGACGACAGGGGCGGAAATCAGCCCCAGCATTTT
cdr3_aa: CASDDRGGNQPQHF

v_call: TRBV20-1
d_call: .
j_call: TRBJ2-1
clone_size: many
cdr3_nt: TGCAGTGTCCTCACGCCCTCCTACAATGAGCAGTTCTTC
cdr3_aa: CSVLTPSYNEQFF

v_call: TRBV3-1
d_call: .
j_call: TRBJ2-6
clone_size: many
cdr3_nt: TGTGCCAGCAGCCAAGCGACAGGTATCTCTGGGGCCAACGTCCTGACTTTC
cdr3_aa: CASSQATGISGANVLTF

v_call: TRBV5-1
d_call: .
j_call: TRBJ2-3
clone_size: many
cdr3_nt: TGCGCCAGCAGCTTGAGTAGGCCCGGTACAGATACGCAGTATTTT
cdr3_aa: CASSLSRPGTDTQYF

v_call: TRBV27
d_call: .
j_call: TRBJ2-3
clone_size: many
cdr3_nt: TGTGCCAGCAGTACCCCGAGCACAGATACGCAGTATTTT
cdr3_aa: CASSTPSTDTQYF

v_call: TRBV7-2
d_call: TRBD1
j_call: TRBJ2-7
clone_size: .
cdr3_nt: TGTGCCAGCAGATTCCCGGTACAGGGGGCGTACGAGCAGTACTTC
cdr3_aa: CASRFPVQGAYEQYF

v_call: TRBV2
d_call: TRBD1
j_call: TRBJ1-5
clone_size: .
cdr3_nt: TGTGCCAGCAGCCGGGGACAGTTCCATCAGCAACAGCATTTT
cdr3_aa: CASSRGQFHQQQHF

v_call: TRBV2
d_call: TRBD1
j_call: TRBJ2-5
clone_size: many
cdr3_nt: TGTGCCAGCAGTGGAGGGGGCGGAGAGACCCAGTACTTC
cdr3_aa: CASSGGGGETQYF

v_call: TRBV6-9
d_call: .
j_call: TRBJ2-7
clone_size: .
cdr3_nt: TGTGCCAGCAGTTTATCGAACGGGGGGCGGGGCCACGAGCAGTACTTC
cdr3_aa: CASSLSNGGRGHEQYF

v_call: TRBV10-2
d_call: TRBD1
j_call: TRBJ2-3
clone_size: many
cdr3_nt: TGCGCCAGCAGGGGGGACAGTCGAACCTACACAGATACGCAGTATTTT
cdr3_aa: CASRGDSRTYTDTQYF

v_call: TRBV4-2
d_call: .
j_call: TRBJ1-3
clone_size: .
cdr3_nt: TGTGCCAGCAGCCCAATCCGGCTGCAGTCTGTAAACACCATATATTTT
cdr3_aa: CASSPIRLQSVNTIYF

v_call: TRBV28
d_call: .
j_call: TRBJ1-1
clone_size: .
cdr3_nt: TGTGCCAGCAGTTTAACAGAGAAAAACACAGAAGCTTTCTTT
cdr3_aa: CASSLTEKNTEAFF

v_call: TRBV20-1
d_call: .
j_call: TRBJ1-2
clone_size: .
cdr3_nt: TGCAGAGCTATCGACAGGAATAGGTACACCTTC
cdr3_aa: CRAIDRNRYTF

v_call: TRBV7-8
d_call: TRBD2
j_call: TRBJ2-5
clone_size: many
cdr3_nt: TGTGCCAGCTGGGGGGGAGAGACCCAGTACTTC
cdr3_aa: CASWGGETQYF

v_call: TRBV3-1
d_call: TRBD1
j_call: TRBJ1-1
clone_size: .
cdr3_nt: TGTGCCAGCAGCCTACTAGGGACAGGAAAGAGCACTGAAGCTTTCTTT
cdr3_aa: CASSLLGTGKSTEAFF

v_call: TRBV25-1
d_call: .
j_call: TRBJ1-6
clone_size: .
cdr3_nt: TGTGCCAGCAGTGAATATAAAGGTGATATTTCACCCCTCCACTTT
cdr3_aa: CASSEYKGDISPLHF

v_call: TRBV18
d_call: TRBD1
j_call: TRBJ2-5
clone_size: .
cdr3_nt: TGTGCCAGCTCACTACCTTCGGGGACAGGGTACGGTGAGACCCAGTACTTC
cdr3_aa: CASSLPSGTGYGETQYF

v_call: TRBV3-1
d_call: .
j_call: TRBJ1-6
clone_size: many
cdr3_nt: TGTGCCAGCAGCCAATGGGACAAGAATTCACCCCTCCACTTT
cdr3_aa: CASSQWDKNSPLHF

v_call: TRBV28
d_call: .
j_call: TRBJ1-5
clone_size: many
cdr3_nt: TGTGCCAGCAGTCTCAACCGGGACAACCATTTT
cdr3_aa: CASSLNRDNHF

v_call: TRBV28
d_call: .
j_call: TRBJ1-1
clone_size: many
cdr3_nt: TGTGCCAGCAGTCCTGTGGGCAGAAAGAACACTGAAGCTTTCTTT
cdr3_aa: CASSPVGRKNTEAFF

v_call: TRBV6-6
d_call: TRBD2
j_call: TRBJ2-7
clone_size: many
cdr3_nt: TGTGCCAGCAGTTACTCGAACCAGCGGGGCTACGAGCAGTACTTC
cdr3_aa: CASSYSNQRGYEQYF

v_call: TRBV12-3/TRBV12-4
d_call: .
j_call: TRBJ1-5
clone_size: many
cdr3_nt: TGTGCCAGCAGTTGGGGACAAAGCAATCAGCCCCAGCATTTT
cdr3_aa: CASSWGQSNQPQHF

v_call: TRBV7-9
d_call: .
j_call: TRBJ2-3
clone_size: many
cdr3_nt: TGTGCCAGCAGCTTTTTCGGAGATACGCAGTATTTT
cdr3_aa: CASSFFGDTQYF

v_call: TRBV5-1
d_call: TRBD2
j_call: TRBJ2-5
clone_size: .
cdr3_nt: TGCGCCAGCAGCTACGGGGGGATCCAAGAGGCCCAGTACTTC
cdr3_aa: CASSYGGIQEAQYF

v_call: TRBV19
d_call: .
j_call: TRBJ2-6
clone_size: many
cdr3_nt: TGTGCCAGTAGTATGGGTCCTGGGGCCAACGTCCTGACTTTC
cdr3_aa: CASSMGPGANVLTF

v_call: TRBV29-1
d_call: .
j_call: TRBJ1-1
clone_size: few
cdr3_nt: TGCAGCGTTGTAGGGCAGGGTGGAGGTGGCACTGAAGCTTTCTTT
cdr3_aa: CSVVGQGGGGTEAFF

v_call: TRBV9
d_call: .
j_call: TRBJ2-2
clone_size: many
cdr3_nt: TGTGCCACCACCAGCCCGGGGTCCGGGGAGCTGTTTTTT
cdr3_aa: CATTSPGSGELFF

v_call: TRBV28
d_call: TRBD2
j_call: TRBJ2-1
clone_size: many
cdr3_nt: TGTGCCAGCAGTTTGGTGACTAGCTTGGATGAGCAGTTCTTC
cdr3_aa: CASSLVTSLDEQFF

v_call: TRBV14
d_call: .
j_call: TRBJ2-3
clone_size: .
cdr3_nt: TGTGCCAGCAGCCACTCATATACGCAGTACTTT
cdr3_aa: CASSHSYTQYF

v_call: TRBV19
d_call: .
j_call: TRBJ2-7
clone_size: many
cdr3_nt: TGTGCCAGTAGTGGAAGCCCCTACGAGCAGTACTTC
cdr3_aa: CASSGSPYEQYF

v_call: TRBV27
d_call: TRBD1
j_call: TRBJ1-2
clone_size: .
cdr3_nt: TGTGCCAGCAGGCAAGGGACAGGGGACCGTTATGGCTACACCTTC
cdr3_aa: CASRQGTGDRYGYTF

v_call: TRBV2
d_call: .
j_call: TRBJ2-7
clone_size: many
cdr3_nt: TGTGCCAGCAGTGAAGCGCTAAAAAGTCTGTACTTC
cdr3_aa: CASSEALKSLYF

v_call: TRBV25-1
d_call: TRBD1
j_call: TRBJ2-5
clone_size: many
cdr3_nt: TGTGCCAGCAGTGAAGGGACAGGGGGCAGGAAGACCCAGTACTTC
cdr3_aa: CASSEGTGGRKTQYF

v_call: TRBV28
d_call: TRBD1
j_call: TRBJ2-7
clone_size: .
cdr3_nt: TGTGCCAGCAGTGTCGGGACAGGGGGATCCTACGAGCAGTACTTC
cdr3_aa: CASSVGTGGSYEQYF

v_call: TRBV19
d_call: .
j_call: TRBJ2-7
clone_size: .
cdr3_nt: TGTGCCAGTAGCTCGCGCACCACCTCCTACGAGCAGTACTTC
cdr3_aa: CASSSRTTSYEQYF

v_call: TRBV24-1
d_call: TRBD2
j_call: TRBJ2-1
clone_size: many
cdr3_nt: TGTGCCACCAGTGCTTCTAGCGGGCCTTACAATGAGCAGTTCTTC
cdr3_aa: CATSASSGPYNEQFF

v_call: TRBV6-1
d_call: TRBD1
j_call: TRBJ2-6
clone_size: .
cdr3_nt: TGTGCCAGCCGACTGACAGGGGTTCGCTCTGGGGACAACGTCCTGACTTTC
cdr3_aa: CASRLTGVRSGDNVLTF